The rows below give T cell receptor beta chains drawn from one sample of a study of cytomegalovirus exposure and HLA in healthy donors. The protocol was immunoSEQ multiplex PCR, while the TCRdb copy is restricted to in-frame clones and leaves out a portion. Seen here are hundreds of thousands of clones, roughly 80% observed once, and the top ten hold nearly 6%. The material sequenced was PBMCs. The receptors stem from a man between 35 and 55 years old in good health and CMV-seropositive. Both conserved end residues are part of each CDR3. Fields, in order: V gene, J gene, clone size, D gene, CDR3 DNA, CDR3 protein. A D gene is named only where the DNA matches it firmly. Only some rows state a clone size, as once, few, many or a class for expanded clones.

TRBV19	TRBJ2-1	NA	NA	TGTGCCAGTAGCCCGATAGCGCCCAATGAGCAGTTCTTC	CASSPIAPNEQFF
TRBV19	TRBJ1-1	NA	NA	TGTGCCAGTAGTATCCCCGCAAGGGGCGGCACTGAAGCTTTCTTT	CASSIPARGGTEAFF
TRBV9	TRBJ2-7	NA	TRBD2	TGTGCCAGCAGCGGCGGGACTAGCGGCTACGAGCAGTACTTC	CASSGGTSGYEQYF
TRBV6-4	TRBJ1-1	NA	NA	TGTGCCAGCAGTTACAGGGTGAACACTGAAGCTTTCTTT	CASSYRVNTEAFF
TRBV29-1	TRBJ2-1	NA	TRBD2	TGCAGCACCGGGACTAATGAGTACAATGGGCAGTTCTTC	CSTGTNEYNGQFF
TRBV5-6	TRBJ1-1	NA	NA	TGTGCCAGCAGCTCGGCCTGGACTGTGAACACTGAAGCTTTCTTT	CASSSAWTVNTEAFF
TRBV29-1	TRBJ1-2	NA	NA	TGCAGCGTTACAGGTGGCTGGGGCTACACCTTC	CSVTGGWGYTF
TRBV18	TRBJ1-2	NA	TRBD1	TGTGCCAGCTCGTCGGGACAGGGGAACTATGGCTACACCTTC	CASSSGQGNYGYTF
TRBV5-6	TRBJ2-5	NA	TRBD1	TGTGCCAGCACCCGACAGGGAAAAGGATGGGTGCAAGAGACCCAGTACTTC	CASTRQGKGWVQETQYF
TRBV13	TRBJ2-1	NA	TRBD2	TGTGCCAGCAGCTTCGGGACTAGCGGTTACAATGAGCAGTTCTTC	CASSFGTSGYNEQFF
TRBV19	TRBJ2-7	NA	TRBD2	TGTGCCAGCGGACTAGCGGGAGCCGAGCAGTACTTC	CASGLAGAEQYF
TRBV25-1	TRBJ1-1	NA	NA	TGTGCCAGCAGTACCGGACAGTTGAACACTGAAGCTTTCTTT	CASSTGQLNTEAFF
TRBV5-6	TRBJ2-6	NA	TRBD2	TGTGCCAGCAGCTCCACTAGCGGGAGGACTGGGGCCAACGTCCTGACTTTC	CASSSTSGRTGANVLTF
TRBV6-1	TRBJ2-5	few	TRBD1	TGTGCCAGCAGTGATCTCATGGGACAGGGAGGAGAGACCCAGTACTTC	CASSDLMGQGGETQYF
TRBV5-1	TRBJ1-1	NA	TRBD1	TGCGCCAGCAGCCAACAGGGGGGGAACACTGAAGCTTTCTTT	CASSQQGGNTEAFF
TRBV9	TRBJ2-5	NA	NA	TGTGCCAGCAGCCCCACCTGGCAGGGATCCCAAGAGACCCAGTACTTC	CASSPTWQGSQETQYF
TRBV5-1	TRBJ1-2	NA	NA	TGCGCCAGCAGCTTAGGGACAAGCTTTGGCTACACCTTC	CASSLGTSFGYTF
TRBV7-9	TRBJ1-2	few	NA	TGTGCCAGCAGCTTAGGGGGGCTGGGGGGCTACACCTTC	CASSLGGLGGYTF
TRBV6-4	TRBJ2-5	few	NA	TGTGCCAGCAGATCCCCGGGGGGCGAGACCCAGTACTTC	CASRSPGGETQYF
TRBV14	TRBJ2-1	NA	TRBD2	TGTGCCAGCAGCCAAGAAACTAGCGGGAACCGGTTCTTC	CASSQETSGNRFF
TRBV5-1	TRBJ2-1	NA	TRBD2	TGCGCCAGCAGCTCGCTGGGGACTAGCGGGACCCCCAATGAGCAGTTCTTC	CASSSLGTSGTPNEQFF
TRBV7-2	TRBJ2-3	NA	NA	TGTGCCAGCAGCTTAGAAGGCGCGGGCGATACGCAGTATTTT	CASSLEGAGDTQYF
TRBV7-3	TRBJ2-5	NA	TRBD2	TGTGCCAGCAGCTTAACTAGCGGGACGGGGAGGGAGACCCAGTACTTC	CASSLTSGTGRETQYF
TRBV4-1	TRBJ2-1	NA	TRBD2	TGCGCCAGCAGCCAAGATGGGGGTGGGACTAGCGGGCTTAATGAGCAGTTCTTC	CASSQDGGGTSGLNEQFF
TRBV6-4	TRBJ2-3	few	NA	TGTGCCAGCAGTTTATTAGCGGACACAGATACGCAGTATTTT	CASSLLADTDTQYF
TRBV2	TRBJ2-5	NA	TRBD2	TGTGCCAGCAGTAAATCCGGGACTAGCGGGCTCAGGGCTCAAGAGACCCAGTACTTC	CASSKSGTSGLRAQETQYF
TRBV9	TRBJ2-1	NA	NA	TGTGCCAGCAGCCCCCGAATATCACGAGAAAACAATGAGCAGTTCTTC	CASSPRISRENNEQFF
TRBV11-2	TRBJ2-5	NA	NA	TGTGCCAGCAGCCGGTACCAAGAGACCCAGTACTTC	CASSRYQETQYF
TRBV6-5	TRBJ1-6	NA	TRBD1	TGTGCCAGCAGTTACGACAGGGGCCATAATTCACCCCTCCACTTT	CASSYDRGHNSPLHF
TRBV29-1	TRBJ2-2	NA	NA	TGCAGCGTTGAAAGGCGGCTAGGGAGTAGCGGGGAGCTGTTTTTT	CSVERRLGSSGELFF
TRBV30	TRBJ2-3	NA	NA	TGTGCCTGGGGGAGACAAGCCAGCGGCACAGATACGCAGTATTTT	CAWGRQASGTDTQYF
TRBV4-1	TRBJ2-1	NA	TRBD2	TGCGCCAGCAGCCAAGATTGGGGGACTAGCGGGTACAATGAGCAGTTCTTC	CASSQDWGTSGYNEQFF
TRBV15	TRBJ1-1	NA	NA	TGTGCCACCAGCCAGAAACGCAGGGGGAACACTGAAGCTTTCTTT	CATSQKRRGNTEAFF
TRBV7-2	TRBJ2-7	NA	NA	TGTGCCAGCAGCCGGCGGACAGCAGACTACGAGCAGTACTTC	CASSRRTADYEQYF
TRBV28	TRBJ1-5	NA	TRBD1	TGTGCCAGCAGTTTCGCCGACAGGGCTATCAATCAGCCCCAGCATTTT	CASSFADRAINQPQHF
TRBV2	TRBJ2-3	NA	TRBD1	TGTGCCAGCAGTGAAGAAGTAACAGGGGGCGCAGATACGCAGTATTTT	CASSEEVTGGADTQYF
TRBV5-6	TRBJ1-2	NA	NA	TGTGCCAGCAGGGAGAAGCCCAACTATGGCTACACCTTC	CASREKPNYGYTF
TRBV7-2	TRBJ2-5	once	NA	TGTGCCAGCAGCTTAGATCGCGGAAGGGGAGAGACCCAGTACTTC	CASSLDRGRGETQYF
TRBV4-1	TRBJ2-2	NA	TRBD2	TGCGCCAGCAGTGGACTAGAGTTAAAAGGCGGGGAGCTGTTTTTT	CASSGLELKGGELFF
TRBV7-3	TRBJ2-6	once	NA	TGTGCCAGCAGCCCCCAATTCTCTGGGGCCAACGTCCTGACTTTC	CASSPQFSGANVLTF
TRBV30	TRBJ2-7	NA	NA	TGTGCCTGGAGGGGAGCCGGGAGAACCTACGAGCAGTACTTC	CAWRGAGRTYEQYF
TRBV5-6	TRBJ2-3	once	TRBD2	TGTGCCAGCAGTTTCACTAGCGGGAGATTTGGCGATACGCAGTATTTT	CASSFTSGRFGDTQYF
TRBV4-1	TRBJ1-5	NA	TRBD1	TGCGCCAGCAGCCCGACAGGGGTAGGGCAGCCCCAGCATTTT	CASSPTGVGQPQHF
TRBV11-3	TRBJ2-6	few	TRBD1	TGTGCCAGCAGGGACAGGGCTGGGGCCAACGTCCTGACTTTC	CASRDRAGANVLTF
TRBV18	TRBJ2-3	NA	NA	TGTGCCAGCTCGTACGCCGGGGTGCGGACAGATACGCAGTATTTT	CASSYAGVRTDTQYF
TRBV30	TRBJ1-5	NA	TRBD1	TGTGCCTGGAGTCCCGACAGGGGCACTCAGCCCCAGCATTTT	CAWSPDRGTQPQHF